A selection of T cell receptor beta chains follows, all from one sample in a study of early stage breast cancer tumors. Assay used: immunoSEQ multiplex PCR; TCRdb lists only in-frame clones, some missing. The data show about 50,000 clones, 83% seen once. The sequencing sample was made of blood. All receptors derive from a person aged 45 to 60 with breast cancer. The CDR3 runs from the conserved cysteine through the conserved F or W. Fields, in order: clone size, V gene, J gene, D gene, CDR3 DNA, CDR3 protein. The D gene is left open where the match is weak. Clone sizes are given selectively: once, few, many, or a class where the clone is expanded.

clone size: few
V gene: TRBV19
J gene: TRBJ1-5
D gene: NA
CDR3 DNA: TGTGCCAGTAGTATCCGGTGGTACCGACAGCATGACAAGCTGGGGGTTAATCAGCCCCAGCATTTT
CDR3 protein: CASSIRWYRQHDKLGVNQPQHF

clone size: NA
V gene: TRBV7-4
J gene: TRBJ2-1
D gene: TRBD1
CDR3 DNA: TGTGCCAGCAGACGCATTGACAGGGACAACCGCAATGAGCAGTTCTTC
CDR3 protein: CASRRIDRDNRNEQFF

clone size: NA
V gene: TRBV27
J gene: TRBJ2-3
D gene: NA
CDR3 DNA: TGTGCCAGCAGTAGTCCGCCCGGGGGAAGCACAGATACGCAGTATTTT
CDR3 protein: CASSSPPGGSTDTQYF

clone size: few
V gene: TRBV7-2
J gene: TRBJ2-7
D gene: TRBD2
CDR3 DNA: TGTGCCAGCAGCGCGAACTACCTAGCGGGGGAGTTGTTTACAGAGCAGTACTTC
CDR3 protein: CASSANYLAGELFTEQYF

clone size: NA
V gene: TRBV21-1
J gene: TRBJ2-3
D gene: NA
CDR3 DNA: TGTGCCAGCAGCAAAGGTCCCGCAGGCACAGATACGCAGTATTTT
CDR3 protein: CASSKGPAGTDTQYF

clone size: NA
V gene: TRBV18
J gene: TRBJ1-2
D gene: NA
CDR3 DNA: TGTGCCAGCTCACCCAGCTTCGAGGGGCTCTATGGCTACACCTTC
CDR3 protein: CASSPSFEGLYGYTF

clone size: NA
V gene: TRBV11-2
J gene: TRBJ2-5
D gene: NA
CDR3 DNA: TGTGCCAGCAGCTTCCAAACAGGGCAAGAGACCCAGTACTTC
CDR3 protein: CASSFQTGQETQYF

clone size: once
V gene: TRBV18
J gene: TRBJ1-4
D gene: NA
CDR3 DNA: TGTGCCAGCTCCCCGACCCAACAGGGCGGAGAGGAAAAACTGTTTTTT
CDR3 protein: CASSPTQQGGEEKLFF

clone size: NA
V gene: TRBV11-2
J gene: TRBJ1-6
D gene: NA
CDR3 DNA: TGTGCCAGCAGCTTAGCTATCCAGGGGACTATAAGGGATTCACCCCTCCACTTT
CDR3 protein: CASSLAIQGTIRDSPLHF

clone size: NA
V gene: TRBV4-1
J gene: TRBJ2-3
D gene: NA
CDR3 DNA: TGCGCCAGCAGCCAAGATAGGCGGGACACAACCACAGATACGCAGTATTTT
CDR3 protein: CASSQDRRDTTTDTQYF

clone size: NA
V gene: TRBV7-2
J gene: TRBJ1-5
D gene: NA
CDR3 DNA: TGTGCCAGCAGCTCCTCAGGCGCCGGAGGGCTTTATAGCAATCAGCCCCAGCATTTT
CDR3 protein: CASSSSGAGGLYSNQPQHF

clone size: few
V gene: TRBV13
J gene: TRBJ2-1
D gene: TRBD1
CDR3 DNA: TGTGCCAGCAGCGTAGAAGGGGCCAGGGGGAGACCCAATGAGCAGTTCTTC
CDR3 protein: CASSVEGARGRPNEQFF

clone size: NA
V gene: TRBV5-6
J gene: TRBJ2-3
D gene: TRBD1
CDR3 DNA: TGTGCCAGCAGCTCGCGAGGAGTACAGGGGGTGTCAGATACGCAGTATTTT
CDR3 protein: CASSSRGVQGVSDTQYF

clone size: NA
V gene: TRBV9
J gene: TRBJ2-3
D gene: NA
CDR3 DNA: TGTGCCAGCAGCGTAGACTCGGGGGCTGATACGCAGTATTTT
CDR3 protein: CASSVDSGADTQYF

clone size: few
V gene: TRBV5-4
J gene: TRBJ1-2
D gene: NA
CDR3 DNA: TGTGCCAGCAGGAAGTACAGGGCTCGCTACACCTTC
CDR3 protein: CASRKYRARYTF

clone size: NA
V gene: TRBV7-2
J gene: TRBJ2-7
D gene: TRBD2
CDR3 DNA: TGTGCCAGCAGCTTAGGCTCTACTAGCGGGAGACTTGCCTACGAGCAGTACTTC
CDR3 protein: CASSLGSTSGRLAYEQYF

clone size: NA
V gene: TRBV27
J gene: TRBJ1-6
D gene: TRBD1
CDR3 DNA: TGTGCCAGCACCCTCGGACAGGGCCGGTCACCCCTCCACTTT
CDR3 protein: CASTLGQGRSPLHF

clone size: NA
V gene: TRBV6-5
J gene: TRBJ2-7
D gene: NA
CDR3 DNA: TGTGCCAGCAGTTACTCGAGGGGTGAAGTCTACGAGCAGTACTTC
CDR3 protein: CASSYSRGEVYEQYF

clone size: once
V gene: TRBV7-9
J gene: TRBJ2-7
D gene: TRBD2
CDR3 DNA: TGTGCCAGCAGCTTCATAGCGGGAGGCCTCTATAGGAGCTCCTACGAGCAGTACTTC
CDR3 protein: CASSFIAGGLYRSSYEQYF

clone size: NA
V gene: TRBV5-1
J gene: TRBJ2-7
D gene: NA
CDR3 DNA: TGCGCCAGCAGCTTGTTGGGGAGGGGGTACGAGCAGTACTTC
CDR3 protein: CASSLLGRGYEQYF

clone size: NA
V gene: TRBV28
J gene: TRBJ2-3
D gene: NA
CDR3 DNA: TGTGCCAGCAGGGGAAACACAGATACGCAGTATTTT
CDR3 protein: CASRGNTDTQYF

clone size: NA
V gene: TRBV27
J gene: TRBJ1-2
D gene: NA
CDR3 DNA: TGTGCCAGCAGTTTAAGGGGGGGGAGCAGGGATATGGGCTATGGCTACACCTTC
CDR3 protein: CASSLRGGSRDMGYGYTF

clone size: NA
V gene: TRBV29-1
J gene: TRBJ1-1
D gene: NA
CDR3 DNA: TGCAGCGTTCCCCTCAGTTACTTAACTGAAGCTTTCTTT
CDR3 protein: CSVPLSYLTEAFF

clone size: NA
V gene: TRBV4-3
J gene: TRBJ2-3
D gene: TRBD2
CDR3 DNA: TGCGCCAGCAGTATCGCGGGAGAGGGAGATACGCAGTATTTT
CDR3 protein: CASSIAGEGDTQYF

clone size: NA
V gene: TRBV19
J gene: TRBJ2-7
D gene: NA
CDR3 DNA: TGTGCCAGTAGTATAGGAGCGGATTTCTCCTACGAGCAGTACTTC
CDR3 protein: CASSIGADFSYEQYF

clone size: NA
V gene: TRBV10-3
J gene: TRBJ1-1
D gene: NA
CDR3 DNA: TGTGCCATCAGTGATTGGGAGGGAATGAACACTGAAGCTTTCTTT
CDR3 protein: CAISDWEGMNTEAFF

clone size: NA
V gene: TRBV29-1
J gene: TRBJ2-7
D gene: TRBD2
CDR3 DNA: TGCAGCGTTGAACCCACGGGTGGCGGGGGATCCTACGAGCAGTACTTC
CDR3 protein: CSVEPTGGGGSYEQYF

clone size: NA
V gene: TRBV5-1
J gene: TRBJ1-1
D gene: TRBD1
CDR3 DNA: TGCGCCAGCAGCTATGGGACAGGGGGCCTGATGAACACTGAAGCTTTCTTT
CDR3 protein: CASSYGTGGLMNTEAFF

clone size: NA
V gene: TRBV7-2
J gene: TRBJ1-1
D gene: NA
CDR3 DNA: TGTGCCAGCAGCGTGTTCCTGAACACTGAAGCTTTCTTT
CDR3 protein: CASSVFLNTEAFF

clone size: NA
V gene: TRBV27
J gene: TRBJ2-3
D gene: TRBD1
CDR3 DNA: TGTGCCAGCAGTCGCCAGGGGGCGACAGATACGCAGTATTTT
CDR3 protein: CASSRQGATDTQYF

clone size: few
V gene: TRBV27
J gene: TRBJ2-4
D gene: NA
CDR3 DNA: TGTGCCAGCAGCCAGGGAGGGGGGTTTGGGGTAGCCAAAAACATTCAGTACTTC
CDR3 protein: CASSQGGGFGVAKNIQYF

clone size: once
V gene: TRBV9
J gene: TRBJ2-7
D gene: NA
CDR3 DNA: TGTGCCAGCAGCGTAGTCGGTAGCTCCTACGAGCAGTACTTC
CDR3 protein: CASSVVGSSYEQYF

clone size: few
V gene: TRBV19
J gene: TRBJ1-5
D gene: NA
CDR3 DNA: TGTGCCTCTTGGGACAATTCTTATCAGCCCCAGCATTTT
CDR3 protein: CASWDNSYQPQHF

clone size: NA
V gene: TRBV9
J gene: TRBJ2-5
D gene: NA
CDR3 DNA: TGTGCCAGGCCGAGAACGAGAGAGACCCAGTACTTC
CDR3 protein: CARPRTRETQYF

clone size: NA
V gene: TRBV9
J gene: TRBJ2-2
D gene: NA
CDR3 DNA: TGTGCCAGCAGCAGCGACAGATCTTTCGGGAACACCGGGGAGCTGTTTTTT
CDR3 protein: CASSSDRSFGNTGELFF

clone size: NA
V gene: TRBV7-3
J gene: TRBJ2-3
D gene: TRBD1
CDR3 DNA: TGTGCCAGCAGCTCGACAGGGGGGAGGCCGCAGTATTTT
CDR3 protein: CASSSTGGRPQYF

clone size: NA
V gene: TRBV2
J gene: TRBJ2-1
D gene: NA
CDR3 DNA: TGTGCCAGCAGTGCGTCATACAATGAGCAGTTCTTC
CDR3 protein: CASSASYNEQFF

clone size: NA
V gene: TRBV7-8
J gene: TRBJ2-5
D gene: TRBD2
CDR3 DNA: TGTGCCAGCAACCTTAGACTAGCGGGGGAGACCCAGTACTTC
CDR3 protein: CASNLRLAGETQYF

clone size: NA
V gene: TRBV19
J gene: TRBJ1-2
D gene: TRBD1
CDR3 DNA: TGTGCCAGTAGTACAGAGACAGGGGTCCATGGCTACACCTTC
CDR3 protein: CASSTETGVHGYTF

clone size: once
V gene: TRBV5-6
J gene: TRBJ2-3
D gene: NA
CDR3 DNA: TGTGCCAGCAGCTTGGCCATCCTGGGGGTCGGCCCAGATACGCAGTATTTT
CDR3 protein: CASSLAILGVGPDTQYF

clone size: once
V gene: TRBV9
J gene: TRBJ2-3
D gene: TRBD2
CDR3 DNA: TGTGCCAGCAGCGTAGGACACCTGACTAGCGGGAGGGTCGATACGCAGTATTTT
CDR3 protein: CASSVGHLTSGRVDTQYF

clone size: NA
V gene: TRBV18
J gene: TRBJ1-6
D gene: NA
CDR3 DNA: TGTGCCAGCTCACCATTCGAGCTCTCCTATAATTCACCCCTCCACTTT
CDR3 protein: CASSPFELSYNSPLHF